These T cell receptor beta chains were read from a single sample in a study of T cell responses to AZD1222 COVID-19 vaccine. The assay was immunoSEQ multiplex PCR, and TCRdb's table has in-frame clones only and misses some. The sample includes over 95,000 clones, 70% to 85% of them seen just once. This specimen was peripheral blood, taken 28 days after the second AZD1222 dose. The receptors stem from an adult who received the AZD1222 COVID-19 vaccine. CDR3s include the opening cysteine and the closing phenylalanine or tryptophan. Fields, in order: CDR3 length, J gene, D gene, clone size, V gene, CDR3 DNA, CDR3 protein. D genes are given only for firm matches. Part of the rows lack a size; the others show once, few, many or a class for expanded clones.

18,TRBJ1-5,-,-,TRBV7-3,TGTGCCAGCAGCTCCCTCCCACCAGGGAGGCTGAGCAATCAGCCCCAGCATTTT,CASSSLPPGRLSNQPQHF
15,TRBJ1-2,-,once,TRBV7-2,TGTGCCAGCAGCAGGCCACAGGGAGCCAACTATGGCTACACCTTC,CASSRPQGANYGYTF
13,TRBJ1-2,-,-,TRBV7-2,TGTGCCAGCAGCAAAGACAGTAGGGGCGGCTACACCTTC,CASSKDSRGGYTF
15,TRBJ1-2,TRBD1,-,TRBV10-3,TGTGCCATCAGTTGGGGACAGGGGGATGGCTATGGCTACACCTTC,CAISWGQGDGYGYTF
14,TRBJ1-1,-,-,TRBV7-2,TGTGCCAGCAGCTTGGGGAGGGGGAACACTGAAGCTTTCTTT,CASSLGRGNTEAFF
16,TRBJ2-7,-,-,TRBV3-1/TRBV3-2,TGTGCCAGCAGCCAAGGGACCGGGACAACCGGTCACGAGCAGTACTTC,CASSQGTGTTGHEQYF
15,TRBJ2-2,TRBD2,-,TRBV19,TGTGCCAGTAGTATAGGGACTAGCTACACCGGGGAGCTGTTTTTT,CASSIGTSYTGELFF
15,TRBJ2-2,TRBD2,-,TRBV5-1,TGCGCCAGCAGCTTGAGTAGCGGGAGTGCCGGGGAGCTGTTTTTT,CASSLSSGSAGELFF
17,TRBJ2-7,-,-,TRBV7-9,TGTGCCAGCAGCTTAGACGGTGAGGGACACCTGAGCTACGAGCAGTACTTC,CASSLDGEGHLSYEQYF
19,TRBJ2-1,TRBD2,-,TRBV7-2,TGTGCCAGCAGCTTAGATCAGTGGCTAGCGGGAGTACGGGGTGATGAGCAGTTCTTC,CASSLDQWLAGVRGDEQFF
15,TRBJ2-7,-,-,TRBV5-4,TGTGCCAGCAGCCCTGGGGTTGGGGACTCCTACGAGCAGTACTTC,CASSPGVGDSYEQYF
14,TRBJ2-1,-,-,TRBV4-1,TGCGCCAGCAGCCAAGATCTACCTTACAATGAGCAGTTCTTC,CASSQDLPYNEQFF
17,TRBJ2-3,-,once,TRBV4-2,TGTGCCAGCAGCCCAATCGGATCAGGGCTAGTAACAGATACGCAGTATTTT,CASSPIGSGLVTDTQYF
15,TRBJ1-2,-,-,TRBV12-2,TGTGCAAGTCGCCTCGGACAGGCGTCTAGCTATGGCTACACCTTC,CASRLGQASSYGYTF
18,TRBJ2-2,-,-,TRBV21-1,TGTGCCAGCAGCAAAGAAGTAAGCCTAGCGGGCATGACCGGGGAGCTGTTTTTT,CASSKEVSLAGMTGELFF
14,TRBJ1-3,-,-,TRBV9,TGTGCCAGCAGCGTAGACAGGAATGGAAACACCATATATTTT,CASSVDRNGNTIYF
14,TRBJ1-4,-,-,TRBV7-9,TGTGCCAGCAGCGGTGCGGGGAGGAATGAAAAACTGTTTTTT,CASSGAGRNEKLFF
15,TRBJ1-2,-,-,TRBV5-1,TGCGCCAGCAGGACAGGTCCAACTGTACTCTATGGCTACACCTTC,CASRTGPTVLYGYTF
15,TRBJ1-1,-,-,TRBV7-2,TGTGCCAGCAGCTTAGATTCGACTCCAGGTACTGAAGCTTTCTTT,CASSLDSTPGTEAFF
14,TRBJ1-3,-,-,TRBV4-2,TGTGCCAGCAGTCCGGAGGACTCTGGAAACACCATATATTTT,CASSPEDSGNTIYF
15,TRBJ2-2,TRBD2,-,TRBV19,TGTGCCAGTGGACTAGCGGGAGTCCGAGGCGGGGAGCTGTTTTTT,CASGLAGVRGGELFF
12,TRBJ1-5,-,-,TRBV7-9,TGTGCCAGCAGCGATGGGGGACAGCCCCAGCATTTT,CASSDGGQPQHF
13,TRBJ1-6,-,-,TRBV2,TGTGCCAGCAGCGGGCCTCCTAATTCACCCCTCCACTTT,CASSGPPNSPLHF
18,TRBJ2-6,TRBD1,-,TRBV5-1,TGCGCCAGCAGTCGCCGGGACAGGAGATTTTCTGGGGCCAACGTCCTGACTTTC,CASSRRDRRFSGANVLTF
14,TRBJ1-2,TRBD1,-,TRBV5-1,TGCGCCAGCAGCTTGGGACAGGGGGCACATGGCTACACCTTC,CASSLGQGAHGYTF
14,TRBJ2-7,TRBD2,-,TRBV5-4,TGTGCCAGCAGCTTGGGCGGGAGTAGCCGCGAGCAGTACTTC,CASSLGGSSREQYF
14,TRBJ1-1,-,-,TRBV6-5,TGTGCCAGCAGTTCCTCGGGGGCGCTCGGTCTTGCTTTCTTT,CASSSSGALGLAFF
13,TRBJ1-3,-,-,TRBV7-9,TGTGCCAGCAGCCCCGAAGGAAGAAACACCATATATTTT,CASSPEGRNTIYF
12,TRBJ1-1,-,-,TRBV10-2,TGCGCCAGCAAAGGGCAGAACACTGAAGCTTTCTTT,CASKGQNTEAFF
16,TRBJ2-7,TRBD2,once,TRBV3-1/TRBV3-2,TGTGCCAGCAGCCAGGGACTAGCGGGAAACCCCTACGAGCAGTACTTC,CASSQGLAGNPYEQYF
13,TRBJ1-1,-,-,TRBV4-1,TGCGCCAGCAGCCCCCGAGCCGGTACTGAAGCTTTCTTT,CASSPRAGTEAFF
15,TRBJ2-7,TRBD1,-,TRBV6-5,TGTGCCAGCAGTTGGACAGGAGACAGGGGGTACGAGCAGTACTTC,CASSWTGDRGYEQYF
13,TRBJ1-3,-,few,TRBV18,TGTGCCAGCTCACCACTTAGAGGAAACACCATATATTTT,CASSPLRGNTIYF
17,TRBJ2-7,TRBD2,-,TRBV14,TGTGCCAGCAGCCCGCCTCATTATGCGGGAGGCGCCTACGAGCAGTACTTC,CASSPPHYAGGAYEQYF
17,TRBJ1-6,-,few,TRBV18,TGTGCCAGCTCAACAGCGATCCCGGGGGTAACAAATTCACCCCTCCACTTT,CASSTAIPGVTNSPLHF
15,TRBJ1-2,TRBD1,-,TRBV30,TGTGCCTGGAGAGGGAGGGACAGGGGGAGAAGTGGCTACACCTTC,CAWRGRDRGRSGYTF
15,TRBJ2-1,TRBD2,-,TRBV5-1,TGCGCCAGCAGCTTCGGGACTAGCGGGGGAGATGAGCAGTTCTTC,CASSFGTSGGDEQFF
14,TRBJ1-2,TRBD1,-,TRBV19,TGTGCCAGTCGACTACCCGGGGACAGTTATGGCTACACCTTC,CASRLPGDSYGYTF
14,TRBJ2-7,-,-,TRBV9,TGTGCCAGCAGTCTTGACAGCCACCCATACGAGCAGTACTTC,CASSLDSHPYEQYF
14,TRBJ1-2,-,-,TRBV28,TGTGCCAGCAGTTCCTCTCACAGGGACAATGGCTACACCTTC,CASSSSHRDNGYTF
15,TRBJ2-1,TRBD2,once,TRBV14,TGTGCCAGCAGCCTGGGACTAGCGGGAGAGAATGAGCAGTTCTTC,CASSLGLAGENEQFF
15,TRBJ2-1,TRBD2,-,TRBV5-8,TGTGCCAGCAGCTTAATAGCGGGGGTCTACAATGAGCAGTTCTTC,CASSLIAGVYNEQFF
16,TRBJ1-3,-,-,TRBV11-2,TGTGCCAGCAGGGGGACCGGGGCGACCTCTGGAAACACCATATATTTT,CASRGTGATSGNTIYF
16,TRBJ2-1,-,-,TRBV12-1,TGTGCCAGCAGCTTAAATCTAGCGGGGGACTCTCCTGAGCAGTTCTTC,CASSLNLAGDSPEQFF
15,TRBJ2-3,TRBD2,-,TRBV5-5,TGTGCCAGCAAAGCGGGAGGGCCAGGGACTGATACGCAGTATTTT,CASKAGGPGTDTQYF
17,TRBJ2-3,TRBD2,-,TRBV7-9,TGTGCCAGCAGCCTCCGGGCGGCTAGCGGGGGGGCGGATACGCAGTATTTT,CASSLRAASGGADTQYF
15,TRBJ1-6,-,-,TRBV6-5,TGTGCCAGCAGTTACGAGTTGGGACCTAATTCACCCCTCCACTTT,CASSYELGPNSPLHF
13,TRBJ2-3,TRBD1,-,TRBV19,TGTGCCAGTAGCGAGGGACAGCGGAGTTTCCAGTATTTT,CASSEGQRSFQYF
17,TRBJ1-2,TRBD1,-,TRBV27,TGTGCCAGCAGTCTTTATGGGACCGGGACAGTGGGCTATGGCTACACCTTC,CASSLYGTGTVGYGYTF
12,TRBJ1-1,TRBD1,-,TRBV3-1/TRBV3-2,TGTGCCAGCAGCCCAGGGGGCCGTCAAGCTTTCTTT,CASSPGGRQAFF
14,TRBJ2-7,-,-,TRBV27,TGTGCCAGCAGTTTAGGGACTGCTTCCTACGAGCAGTACTTC,CASSLGTASYEQYF
16,TRBJ1-1,-,few,TRBV19,TGTGCCAGTAGTATAACTCCAGGTCGGTCCAACACTGAAGCTTTCTTT,CASSITPGRSNTEAFF
12,TRBJ2-7,-,-,TRBV12-3/TRBV12-4,TGTGCCAGCAGCTCGCGTCACGCGACGAGCAAGTTC,CASSSRHATSKF
13,TRBJ1-2,-,-,TRBV6-5,TGTGCCAGCAGATTAACCGGCACAGGCCACTACACCTTC,CASRLTGTGHYTF
14,TRBJ1-5,-,few,TRBV4-3,TGCGCCAGCAGCCAAGACGCCAGCCTTCGGCCCCAGCATTTT,CASSQDASLRPQHF
16,TRBJ1-3,TRBD1,-,TRBV3-1/TRBV3-2,TGTGCCAGCAGCCAAATTACAGGGGGCCTGGGAAACACCATATATTTT,CASSQITGGLGNTIYF
14,TRBJ2-7,TRBD1,-,TRBV6-5,TGTGCCAGCAGTTATAGGACAGGCTCCTACGAGCAGTACTTC,CASSYRTGSYEQYF